Listed below are T cell receptor beta chains from one sample, sequenced in a study of cytomegalovirus exposure and HLA in healthy donors. TCRdb's table, derived via immunoSEQ multiplex PCR, lists solely in-frame clones and lacks some. The sample has roughly 200,000 clones; roughly 86% are singletons. Sequenced material: PBMCs. The receptors were sampled from a man aged 25 to 40 in good health and CMV-seropositive. CDR3s include the opening cysteine and the closing phenylalanine or tryptophan.

TRBV11-3 CASSQGPRAPSTDTQYF
TRBV19 CASSFTGGREPQHF
TRBV2 CASKDRPPDTQYF
TRBV5-1 CASSSGQGTFYEQYF
TRBV11-2 CASSLVPGGPTGELFF
TRBV6-5 CASSLQGNNFDEQYF
TRBV2 CASSFTEENTEAFF
TRBV9 CASSERLGTTRTGELFF
TRBV6-1 CASSEDRALEYGYTF
TRBV15 CATSKQGEAYEAFF
TRBV7-2 CASSLASGGLAGSLETQYF
TRBV6-1 CATTARDRVGDTQYF